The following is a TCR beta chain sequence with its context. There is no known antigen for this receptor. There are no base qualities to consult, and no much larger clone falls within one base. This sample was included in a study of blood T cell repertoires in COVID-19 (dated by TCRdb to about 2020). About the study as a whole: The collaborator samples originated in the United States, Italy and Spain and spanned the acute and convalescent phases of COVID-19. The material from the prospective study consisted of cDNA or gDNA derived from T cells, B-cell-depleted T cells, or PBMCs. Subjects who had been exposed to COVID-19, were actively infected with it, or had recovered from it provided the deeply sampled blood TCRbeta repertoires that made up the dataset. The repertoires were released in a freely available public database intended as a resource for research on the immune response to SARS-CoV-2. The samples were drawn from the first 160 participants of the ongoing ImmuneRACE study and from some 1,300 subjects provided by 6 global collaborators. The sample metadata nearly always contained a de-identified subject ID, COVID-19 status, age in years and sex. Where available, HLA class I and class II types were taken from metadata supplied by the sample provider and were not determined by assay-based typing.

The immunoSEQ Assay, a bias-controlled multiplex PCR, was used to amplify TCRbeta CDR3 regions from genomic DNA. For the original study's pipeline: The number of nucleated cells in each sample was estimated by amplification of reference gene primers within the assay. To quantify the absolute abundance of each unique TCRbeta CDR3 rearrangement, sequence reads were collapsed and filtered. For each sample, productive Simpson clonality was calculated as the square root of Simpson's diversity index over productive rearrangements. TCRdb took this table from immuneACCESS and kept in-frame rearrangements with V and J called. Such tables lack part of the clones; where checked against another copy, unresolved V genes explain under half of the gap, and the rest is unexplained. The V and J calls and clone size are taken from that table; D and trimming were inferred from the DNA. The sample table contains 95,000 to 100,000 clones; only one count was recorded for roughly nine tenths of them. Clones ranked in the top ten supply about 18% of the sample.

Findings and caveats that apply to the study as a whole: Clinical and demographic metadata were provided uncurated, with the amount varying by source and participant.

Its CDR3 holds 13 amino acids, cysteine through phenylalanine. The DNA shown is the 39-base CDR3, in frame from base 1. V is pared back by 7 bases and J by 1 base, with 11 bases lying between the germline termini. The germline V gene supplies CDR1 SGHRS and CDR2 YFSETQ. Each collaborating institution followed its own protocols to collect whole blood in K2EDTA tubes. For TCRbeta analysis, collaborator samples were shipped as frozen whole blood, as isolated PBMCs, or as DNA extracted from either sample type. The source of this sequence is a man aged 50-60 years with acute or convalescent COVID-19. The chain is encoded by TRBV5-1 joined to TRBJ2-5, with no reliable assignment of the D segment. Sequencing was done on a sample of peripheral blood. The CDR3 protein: CASGAVLQETQYF. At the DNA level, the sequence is TGCGCCAGCGGAGCTGTACTCCAAGAGACCCAGTACTTC.